The sequence of this T cell receptor beta chain was determined in a study of blood T cell repertoires in COVID-19. Original processing methods: It was from reference gene primer amplification that nucleated cell counts were estimated. This table comes from immunoSEQ multiplex PCR, and its TCRdb copy is limited to in-frame clones, with some not included. V and J calls and clone size are given by that table; D and trimming were obtained from the DNA. The sample has some 350,000 clones, around 83% seen once. CDR1 and CDR2 (germline): SGHVS, FNYEAQ. The V gene end was trimmed by 1 base and the J gene end by 9 bases; junction bases not matched to a gene: 10. This CDR3 has 17 residues.

The source of this sequence is a man younger than 40 with active or convalescent COVID-19. Sample: peripheral blood. V and J are TRBV7-6 and TRBJ2-1; TRBD2 matches at 12 bases. In DNA form, the CDR3 reads TGTGCCAGCAGCTTAGGGCCGGTAGGACTAGCGGGACGTGAGCAGTTCTTC. Translated, it gives CASSLGPVGLAGREQFF.